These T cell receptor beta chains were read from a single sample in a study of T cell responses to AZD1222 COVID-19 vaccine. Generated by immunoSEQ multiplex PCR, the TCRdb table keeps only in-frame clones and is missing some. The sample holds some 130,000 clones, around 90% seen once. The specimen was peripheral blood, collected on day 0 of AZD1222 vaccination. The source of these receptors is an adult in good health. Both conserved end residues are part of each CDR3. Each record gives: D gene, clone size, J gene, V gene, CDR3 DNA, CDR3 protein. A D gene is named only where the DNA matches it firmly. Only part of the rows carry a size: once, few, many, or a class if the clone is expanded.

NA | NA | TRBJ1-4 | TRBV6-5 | TGTGCCAGCGGTCCCCGAACTTCAACTAATGAAAAACTGTTTTTT | CASGPRTSTNEKLFF
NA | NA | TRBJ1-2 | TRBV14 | TGTGCCAGCAGCCAAGATTTGGGAACAGGGAAGGTCTATGGCTACACCTTC | CASSQDLGTGKVYGYTF
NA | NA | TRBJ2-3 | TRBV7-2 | TGTGCCAGCAGCTTATCGTGGGATACGCAGTATTTT | CASSLSWDTQYF
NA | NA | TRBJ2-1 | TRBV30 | TGTGCCTTTGCACAGGCGCGAATTTCCTACAATGAGCAGTTCTTC | CAFAQARISYNEQFF
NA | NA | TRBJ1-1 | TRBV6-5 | TGTGCCAGCAGTTCCACCCTAGAGAACACTGAAGCTTTCTTT | CASSSTLENTEAFF
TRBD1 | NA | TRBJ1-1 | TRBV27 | TGTGCCAGCAGGGGACAGAAGAACACTGAAGCTTTCTTT | CASRGQKNTEAFF
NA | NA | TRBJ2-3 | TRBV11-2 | TGTGCCAGCAGCCCCAACTCGTTTCCAGATACGCAGTATTTT | CASSPNSFPDTQYF
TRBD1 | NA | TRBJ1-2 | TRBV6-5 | TGTGCCAGCACCACAGGGGGGCGGTTCGCCTATGGCTACACCTTC | CASTTGGRFAYGYTF
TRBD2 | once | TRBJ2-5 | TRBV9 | TGTGCCAGCAGCCTCACTAGCGGGCCGGAGACCCAGTACTTC | CASSLTSGPETQYF
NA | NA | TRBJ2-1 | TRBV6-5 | TGTGTCACGGGACTCAGGGTGGATGAGCAGTTCTTC | CVTGLRVDEQFF
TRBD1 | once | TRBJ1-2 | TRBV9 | TGTGCCAGCAGCGTGGAAGATACGGTTGTCCCGCGGACAGGGGATAACTATGGCTACACCTTC | CASSVEDTVVPRTGDNYGYTF
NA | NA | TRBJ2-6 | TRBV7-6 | TGTGCCAGCAGCTTAGGGGGTTCTGGGGCCAACGTCCTGACTTTC | CASSLGGSGANVLTF
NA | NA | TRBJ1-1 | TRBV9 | TGTGCCAGCAGCGTAGCTCCGGGGAACACTGAAGCTTTCTTT | CASSVAPGNTEAFF
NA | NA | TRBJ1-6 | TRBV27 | TGTGCCAGCAGTCTCGGACAAGTCTATAATTCACCCCTCCACTTT | CASSLGQVYNSPLHF
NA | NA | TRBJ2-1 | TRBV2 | TGTGCCAGCAGTGATCACACAGCGGGTTTGAATGAGCAGTTCTTC | CASSDHTAGLNEQFF
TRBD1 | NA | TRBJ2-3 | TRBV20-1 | TGCAGTGCTAGTAGGACAGGCCACTTGGGATGGGATACGCAGTATTTT | CSASRTGHLGWDTQYF
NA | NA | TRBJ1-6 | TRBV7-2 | TGTGCCAGCAGCTTAGAGGGTAGGGTCAATTCACCCCTCCACTTT | CASSLEGRVNSPLHF
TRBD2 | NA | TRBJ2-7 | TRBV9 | TGTGCCAGCAGCACGGGGACTAGCGGGACCTACGAGCAGTACTTC | CASSTGTSGTYEQYF
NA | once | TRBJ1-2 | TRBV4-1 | TGCGCCAGCAGCCAAGAAGCGGGCCTTGGGATTGATGGCTACACCTTC | CASSQEAGLGIDGYTF
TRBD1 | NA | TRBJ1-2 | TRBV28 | TGTGCCAGCAGTTTACCGGGGACAGGGGGAGACGTCGGTGGCTACACCTTC | CASSLPGTGGDVGGYTF